This TCR beta chain was captured in a study of blood T cells in healthy people across ages. About the study: About one barcoded beta molecule was captured per two T cells (by template switching).

Germline V CDR1 and CDR2: SGHVS, FNYEAQ. Trimming shortened V by 5 bases and J by 5 bases, and 13 bases separated the two germline ends. The CDR3 has 14 residues. Primed by a sample-barcoded 5' primer and a J-beta primer mix, a second PCR proceeded for roughly 7 to 11 cycles. TCRdb re-analysed the 5' RACE reads in MiXCR, keeping a single row per CDR3 protein. In the table there are hundreds of thousands of distinct CDR3 sequences, approximately 60% of which are singletons. This clonotype was sampled from a man aged 40-49 years in good health. The sample comprised blood. This chain connects TRBV7-6 to TRBJ2-1; D gene ambiguous. The CDR3 region has the DNA TGTGCCAGCAGCCCTCGCGCGGTCGACAATGAGCAGTTCTTC. This encodes CASSPRAVDNEQFF.